This T cell receptor beta chain was profiled in a study of identical twins. Findings and caveats of the study: Alpha sequences out of frame and shared by twins had excess low generation probability. Memory repertoires showed no such pattern, whereas abundant cord blood beta clonotypes carried fewer insertions.

The table lists this clonotype with a few counts. What it recognizes is unknown. A single record per CDR3 protein comes from TCRdb applying MiXCR to the 5' RACE reads. The sample lists around 500,000 distinct CDR3 sequences; approximately 15% were seen once. Germline values: CDR1 DFQATT, CDR2 SNEGSKA (reference sequence). The CDR3 has 14 residues. V was pared by 3 bases and J by 0 bases, with 10 bases between. Separately, the same data were catalogued under a study of yellow fever vaccine responses in identical twins. That work contributes: Twin vaccine T cell responses reportedly seemed partly convergent, partly personalized.

The V call is TRBV20-1, the J call TRBJ2-3; TRBD1 is a possible D gene (5 bases). The source material was CD4+ T cells sorted from blood. The TCR sequence derives from a woman aged 18-30 years in good health. The CDR3 loop is CSASRPGSTDTQYF. CDR3 bases: TGCAGTGCTAGTAGGCCAGGGAGCACAGATACGCAGTATTTT.